Listed below are T cell receptor beta chains from one sample, sequenced in a study of shared clonotypes between healthy human individuals. Generated by immunoSEQ multiplex PCR, the TCRdb table keeps only in-frame clones and is missing some. The sample shows roughly 2,000,000 clones, 85% to 95% of them seen only once. Sequencing was carried out using naive CD8+ T cells sorted from blood. The receptor source for this set is a young man in good health. The CDR3 runs from the conserved cysteine through the conserved F or W. D genes are given only for firm matches. Some rows have no size entry. The others give once, few or many, or a class for an expanded clone.

>TRBJ2-7|TRBD1|TRBV7-9|.
CASSLDRGGYEQYF
TGTGCCAGCAGCTTGGACAGGGGCGGCTACGAGCAGTACTTC
>TRBJ2-5|.|TRBV29-1|.
CSVDPERTQYF
TGCAGCGTTGATCCCGAGAGGACCCAGTACTTC
>TRBJ2-7|.|TRBV9|.
CASSVGGDATEQYF
TGTGCCAGCAGCGTAGGCGGGGACGCTACCGAGCAGTACTTC
>TRBJ2-7|TRBD1|TRBV5-1|.
CASSLTQGAKYEQYF
TGCGCCAGCAGCTTAACCCAGGGGGCGAAGTACGAGCAGTACTTC
>TRBJ2-7|.|TRBV7-9|.
CASSQGFYEQYF
TGTGCCAGCAGCCAGGGCTTCTACGAGCAGTACTTC
>TRBJ2-1|.|TRBV11-2|.
CASTSGPRGGNEQFF
TGTGCCAGCACCTCCGGCCCCAGGGGAGGCAATGAGCAGTTCTTC
>TRBJ2-1|TRBD1|TRBV11-2|once
CASSPSPGQGAREWTEQFF
TGTGCCAGCAGCCCCTCCCCGGGACAGGGGGCGCGGGAGTGGACTGAGCAGTTCTTC
>TRBJ1-2|TRBD1|TRBV7-9|.
CASSSTGENGYTF
TGTGCCAGCAGCTCGACAGGGGAAAATGGCTACACCTTC
>TRBJ2-3|TRBD2|TRBV6-4|once
CASRDPQTWREGERWSTDTQYF
TGTGCCAGCAGGGACCCCCAGACCTGGCGGGAGGGAGAGAGATGGAGCACAGATACGCAGTATTTT
>TRBJ2-7|TRBD2|TRBV4-1|.
CASSVGGGASYEQYF
TGCGCCAGCAGCGTCGGCGGGGGGGCCTCATACGAGCAGTACTTC
>TRBJ2-1|.|TRBV27|.
CASSLSGPAHEQFF
TGTGCCAGCAGTTTAAGCGGCCCGGCCCATGAGCAGTTCTTC
>TRBJ2-5|.|TRBV6-5|.
CASSYSDVETQYF
TGTGCCAGCAGTTACTCCGACGTGGAGACCCAGTACTTC
>TRBJ2-1|.|TRBV5-5|.
CASSSEAGGPGISEQFF
TGTGCCAGCAGCTCGGAGGCGGGCGGGCCAGGAATAAGTGAGCAGTTCTTC
>TRBJ2-1|.|TRBV2|.
CATMGDMRSYNEQFF
TGTGCCACCATGGGGGACATGCGCTCCTACAATGAGCAGTTCTTC
>TRBJ2-7|TRBD2|TRBV9|.
CASSARDYFSYEQYF
TGTGCCAGCAGCGCGCGGGACTATTTTTCCTACGAGCAGTACTTC
>TRBJ2-3|.|TRBV27|.
CASSYGAAQPAQYF
TGTGCCAGCAGTTACGGTGCAGCCCAGCCAGCGCAGTATTTT
>TRBJ1-1|.|TRBV6-5|.
CASSLEFSARGAEAFF
TGTGCCAGCAGTTTGGAGTTCTCCGCCCGAGGGGCTGAAGCTTTCTTT
>TRBJ2-7|TRBD2|TRBV5-6|once
CASSLVPTSGQSYEQYF
TGTGCCAGCAGCTTGGTCCCTACTAGCGGGCAGTCCTACGAGCAGTACTTC
>TRBJ1-2|.|TRBV5-8|.
CASSLETWGNYGYTF
TGTGCCAGCAGCTTGGAGACGTGGGGGAACTATGGCTACACCTTC
>TRBJ2-2|TRBD2|TRBV5-6|.
CASSHRLAGFYTGELFF
TGTGCCAGCAGCCACCGACTAGCGGGATTTTACACCGGGGAGCTGTTTTTT
>TRBJ2-2|.|TRBV27|.
CASSFTVWDTGELFF
TGTGCCAGCAGTTTTACAGTTTGGGACACCGGGGAGCTGTTTTTT
>TRBJ2-7|.|TRBV5-4|.
CASSYRKGSPDEQYF
TGTGCCAGCAGCTATAGGAAGGGATCCCCGGACGAGCAGTACTTC
>TRBJ1-4|.|TRBV6-5|once
CASSYWPLTNEKLFF
TGTGCCAGCAGTTATTGGCCACTTACTAATGAAAAACTGTTTTTT
>TRBJ1-1|.|TRBV6-1|.
CASQIEAFF
TGTGCCAGCCAAATTGAAGCTTTCTTT
>TRBJ2-7|.|TRBV4-1|.
CASSQDGTPYLEQYF
TGCGCCAGCAGCCAAGATGGGACCCCTTACTTGGAGCAGTACTTC
>TRBJ1-2|.|TRBV27|once
CASSFAGGAYGYTF
TGTGCCAGCAGTTTCGCTGGGGGCGCCTATGGCTACACCTTC
>TRBJ2-1|TRBD2|TRBV7-9|.
CASRPTTSGGSYNEQFF
TGTGCCAGCAGACCTACCACTAGCGGGGGCTCCTACAATGAGCAGTTCTTC
>TRBJ2-7|.|TRBV7-9|.
CASRIQGEDEQYF
TGTGCCAGCAGAATACAGGGAGAAGACGAGCAGTACTTC
>TRBJ2-7|.|TRBV28|.
CASSDPYEQYF
TGTGCCAGCAGTGATCCCTACGAGCAGTACTTC
>TRBJ2-7|.|TRBV27|.
CASSLTTSSYEQYF
TGTGCCAGCAGTTTGACAACGAGCTCCTACGAGCAGTACTTC
>TRBJ2-1|.|TRBV6-1|.
CASSDQVGGGPYNEQFF
TGTGCCAGCAGTGACCAGGTTGGGGGAGGACCCTACAATGAGCAGTTCTTC
>TRBJ2-1|.|TRBV4-1|.
CASSQPGLHNEQFF
TGCGCCAGCAGCCAACCGGGACTCCACAATGAGCAGTTCTTC
>TRBJ2-7|.|TRBV19|.
CASSISASGSSYEQYF
TGTGCCAGTAGTATAAGCGCCTCAGGGAGCTCCTACGAGCAGTACTTC
>TRBJ2-7|TRBD2|TRBV2|.
CASSDLAGGTTYEQYF
TGTGCCAGCAGTGACCTAGCGGGAGGAACTACCTACGAGCAGTACTTC
>TRBJ2-5|TRBD1|TRBV7-9|once
CASSPETGSRTQYF
TGTGCCAGCAGCCCTGAGACAGGGTCGAGGACCCAGTACTTC
>TRBJ1-1|TRBD1|TRBV10-3|.
CAYRPGGTGIGTEAFF
TGTGCCTACCGACCGGGCGGGACAGGGATAGGCACTGAAGCTTTCTTT
>TRBJ2-1|.|TRBV6-6|once
CASNPEGYHEQFF
TGTGCCAGCAACCCAGAGGGTTACCATGAGCAGTTCTTC
>TRBJ2-7|.|TRBV28|.
CASSLLPSSYEQYF
TGTGCCAGCAGTTTACTTCCGAGCTCCTACGAGCAGTACTTC
>TRBJ1-1|TRBD1|TRBV19|.
CASRGLEMNTEAFF
TGTGCCAGCAGGGGGCTCGAGATGAACACTGAAGCTTTCTTT
>TRBJ2-7|.|TRBV19|few
CASSNRGVNYEQYF
TGTGCCAGTAGTAACCGCGGAGTGAACTACGAGCAGTACTTC
>TRBJ2-2|TRBD1|TRBV6-5|.
CASSLGQGVGGELFF
TGTGCCAGCAGTTTGGGACAGGGAGTGGGCGGGGAGCTGTTTTTT
>TRBJ2-1|TRBD2|TRBV29-1|.
CSVEGLAGSSYNEQFF
TGCAGCGTTGAAGGTCTAGCGGGCAGCTCCTACAATGAGCAGTTCTTC
>TRBJ2-1|.|TRBV11-2|.
CASSLAGEFEQFF
TGTGCCAGCAGCTTAGCAGGGGAGTTTGAGCAGTTCTTC
>TRBJ2-2|.|TRBV27|.
CASSDINTGELFF
TGTGCCAGCAGCGACATCAACACCGGGGAGCTGTTTTTT